A single sample gave rise to the 21 T cell receptor beta chains below, sequenced in a study of OX40 agonist ivuxolimab in advanced cancers. Sequenced by immunoSEQ multiplex PCR; TCRdb stores in-frame clones only, minus some. The sample holds roughly 25,000 clones, almost 90% seen once. This sample comprised CD4+ or CD8+ T cells sorted from blood, obtained in a trial of the OX40 agonist ivuxolimab. The receptor set was obtained from an adult with an advanced solid tumor such as melanoma, head and neck, liver or kidney cancer.

V usage is TRBV6-4 and J usage is TRBJ2-3, with D unresolved. V dropped 5 bases and J dropped 2 bases, with 11 bases sitting between them. The CDR3 loop spans 14 amino acids. Germline V gives CDR1 MRHNA, CDR2 SNTAGT. CDR3 region: CASSNSPDTDTQYF. The CDR3 nucleotides are TGTGCCAGCAGTAACAGCCCTGACACAGATACGCAGTATTTT.

The V call is TRBV7-9, the J call TRBJ1-1, with D tentatively TRBD1 (6 bases). Germline values: CDR1 SEHNR, CDR2 FQNEAQ (reference sequence). V lost 1 base and J lost 6, with 18 bases in between. CDR3 size: 16 residues. CDR3 coding DNA: TGTGCCAGCAGCTTAGAACTGTGGGGGCCAAAATCTGAAGCTTTCTTT. This gives the protein CASSLELWGPKSEAFF.

CDR3 nucleotide sequence: TGTGCCAGCAGCTCCGTTGGCACAGATACGCAGTATTTT. Its protein is CASSSVGTDTQYF. The chain uses TRBV7-8 and TRBJ2-3; D call uncertain. This CDR3 contains 13 residues. Looked up from germline, CDR1 is SGHVS and CDR2 is FQNEAQ. V dropped 4 bases and J dropped 1 base, with 6 bases sitting between them.

The chain recombines TRBV15 with TRBJ2-3; TRBD2 aligns across 7 bases. This CDR3 comprises 17 residues. V lost 3 bases, J lost 1 base, and 10 bases stayed unmatched. Germline-derived CDR1 and CDR2 are LNHNV and YYDKDF (reference sequence). CDR3 sequence: CATSSDRTSEGTDTQYF. The CDR3 DNA reads as TGTGCCACCAGCAGTGATAGGACTAGTGAGGGCACAGATACGCAGTATTTT.

This chain connects TRBV9 to TRBJ2-1, with D hard to call. V was trimmed by 3 bases and J by 5 bases, leaving 6 bases between them. The germline gives CDR1 SGDLS, CDR2 YYNGEE. This CDR3 contains 12 residues. This CDR3 reads CASSAWDNEQFF. For the CDR3, the DNA is TGTGCCAGCAGCGCCTGGGACAATGAGCAGTTCTTC.

V is TRBV9 and J is TRBJ2-1, with 8 bases matching TRBD2. CDR3 length: 16 amino acids. Trimming cost V 0 bases and J 5 bases; bases outside gene matches: 7. Germline-derived CDR1 and CDR2 are SGDLS and YYNGEE. DNA of the CDR3: TGTGCCAGCAGCGTAGAAACTAGCGGATTAAACAATGAGCAGTTCTTC. Protein sequence: CASSVETSGLNNEQFF.

The chain employs TRBV21-1 and TRBJ2-1. TRBV21-1 represents a pseudogene. CDR3 length equals 16 residues. CDR3 bases: TGTGCCAGCAGGACGGAGGAGGGACACTCCTACAATGAGCAGTTCTTC. Amino acid sequence: CASRTEEGHSYNEQFF.

The gene calls are TRBV7-6 and TRBJ1-2, with D possibly being TRBD1 (5 bases). The V end was cut by 2 bases, the J end by 5 bases, with 9 bases between. The germline gives CDR1 SGHVS, CDR2 FNYEAQ. The CDR3 is 13 amino acids. DNA for the CDR3: TGTGCCAGCAGCTTATCGACAGAATATGGCTACACCTTC. It translates to CASSLSTEYGYTF.

The V gene is TRBV28, the J gene TRBJ2-3, with unresolved D. Trimming shortened V by 5 bases and J by 0 bases, and 18 bases separated the two germline ends. Germline loops: CDR1 MDHEN, CDR2 SYDVKM. This CDR3 spans 17 amino acids. The CDR3 DNA is TGTGCCAGCAGTACCTCAACGGGCGGAGCTAGCACAGATACGCAGTATTTT. Translating it yields CASSTSTGGASTDTQYF.

The gene calls are TRBV4-1 and TRBJ2-1; either TRBD1 or TRBD2 may fit D (5 bases each). V was cut by 4 bases and J by 8 bases, with 12 bases left in between. The CDR3 totals 13 residues. Germline lookup yields CDR1 MGHRA and CDR2 YSYEKL. The CDR3 spells CASSLSRGDEQFF. CDR3 DNA: TGCGCCAGCAGCCTATCAAGAGGGGATGAGCAGTTCTTC.

The chain recombines TRBV7-9 with TRBJ1-1; D not certain. Trimming stripped 5 bases from V and 1 base from J, with 8 bases between. From germline, CDR1 is SEHNR and CDR2 FQNEAQ (reference sequence). The CDR3 has 13 residues. The DNA of the CDR3 is TGTGCCAGCAGCGGGGTTGGGAACACTGAAGCTTTCTTT. Amino acids: CASSGVGNTEAFF.

This chain joins TRBV2 and TRBJ1-4; D unclear. This CDR3 spans 12 amino acids. Germline V gene data show CDR1 as SNHLY and CDR2 as FYNNEI. V was clipped by 2 bases and J by 8 bases, with 6 bases between them. CDR3 bases: TGTGCCAGCAGTGAACTGGGAGAAAAACTGTTTTTT. Residues: CASSELGEKLFF.

For the CDR3, the DNA is TGCGCCAGCAGCTTGGACAGCAACCCTGGAAACACCATATATTTT. Its translation: CASSLDSNPGNTIYF. The chain links TRBV5-1 to TRBJ1-3; D unclear. The CDR3 is made up of 15 amino acids. Between the trimmed V and J ends, which lost 0 bases and 2 bases, there was a span of 9 bases. Germline CDR1 is SGHRS and CDR2 is YFSETQ.

This chain joins TRBV7-9 and TRBJ1-1; D not resolved. Germline V lookup: CDR1 SEHNR, CDR2 FQNEAQ (reference sequence). The CDR3 is made up of 14 amino acids. V gave up 3 bases and J gave up 1 base, with 9 bases separating them. CDR3 sequence: CASSFSWENTEAFF. The CDR3 DNA sequence: TGTGCCAGCAGCTTCTCTTGGGAGAACACTGAAGCTTTCTTT.

This clone was observed a single time. The V gene is TRBV5-4, the J gene TRBJ2-7; TRBD2 matches at 11 bases. Germline V gene sequence: CDR1 SGHNT, CDR2 YYREEE (reference sequence). V trimming: 4 bases; J trimming: 2 bases; junction bases outside the gene matches: 5. The CDR3 covers 15 residues. The CDR3 region has the DNA TGTGCCAGCAGCGCAATAGCGGGAGGGGCCTACGAGCAGTACTTC. This gives the protein CASSAIAGGAYEQYF.

V gene TRBV2 combines with J gene TRBJ1-1; possibly TRBD1 for D (5 bases). CDR1 and CDR2 from the germline V gene are SNHLY and FYNNEI. The germline V and J ends were trimmed by 4 bases and 4 bases, with 10 bases remaining between them. The CDR3 sequence is 13 residues long. The CDR3 here is CASSGDGFTEAFF. The CDR3 nucleotides are TGTGCCAGCAGTGGGGACGGTTTCACTGAAGCTTTCTTT.

This chain uses TRBV9 with TRBJ2-7; TRBD1 aligns across 7 bases. V shed 3 bases and J 7 bases; nucleotides not matched to a gene: 7. CDR1 and CDR2 (germline): SGDLS, YYNGEE. The CDR3 has 13 amino acids. DNA of the CDR3: TGTGCCAGCAGCGAATCGGGACAGAAAGAGCAGTACTTC. This encodes CASSESGQKEQYF.

This chain joins TRBV5-4 and TRBJ2-7, with D hard to call. This CDR3 contains 14 residues. Trimming took off 7 bases at V and 5 bases at J, with 19 bases between the two ends. In germline, CDR1 is SGHNT, CDR2 YYREEE (reference sequence). The CDR3 spells CASSLSPLGNEQYF. In DNA form, the CDR3 reads TGTGCCAGCTCTCTGTCGCCCCTTGGGAACGAGCAGTACTTC.

The CDR3 loop is CASSLWGTGYGYTF. The DNA of the CDR3 is TGTGCCAGCAGCTTGTGGGGTACAGGTTATGGCTACACCTTC. The chain is built from TRBV5-8 and TRBJ1-2; a possible D gene is TRBD1 (5 bases). Germline lookup yields CDR1 SGHTS and CDR2 YDEGEE. The germline V and J ends were trimmed by 1 base and 5 bases, with 12 bases remaining between them. The CDR3 length is 14 residues.

In regard to this clone: Germline is not matched at one junction end, which may reflect a read error. V usage is TRBV7-9 and J usage is TRBJ2-7; 9 positions match TRBD1. Germline V CDR1 and CDR2: SEHNR, FQNEAQ (reference sequence). The CDR3 runs 12 residues. CDR3 sequence: CASSLSAWDRDF. The CDR3 nucleotides read TGTGCCAGCAGCTTATCGGCATGGGACAGGGACTTC. The full variable domain, its missing parts supplied by reference TRBV7-9 and TRBJ2-7, is DTGVSQNPRHKITKRGQNVTFRCDPISEHNRLYWYRQTLGQGPEFLTYFQNEAQLEKSRLLSDRFSAERPKGSFSTLEIQRTEQGDSAMYLCASSLSAWDRDFGPGTRLTVT.

The chain recombines TRBV9 with TRBJ1-3; D is unresolved. The CDR3 totals 12 residues. Trimming took off 4 bases at V and 7 bases at J, with 9 bases between the two ends. Germline V gene sequence: CDR1 SGDLS, CDR2 YYNGEE. Here the CDR3 DNA reads TGTGCCAGCAGCACCATACGGAACACCATATATTTT. As protein: CASSTIRNTIYF.